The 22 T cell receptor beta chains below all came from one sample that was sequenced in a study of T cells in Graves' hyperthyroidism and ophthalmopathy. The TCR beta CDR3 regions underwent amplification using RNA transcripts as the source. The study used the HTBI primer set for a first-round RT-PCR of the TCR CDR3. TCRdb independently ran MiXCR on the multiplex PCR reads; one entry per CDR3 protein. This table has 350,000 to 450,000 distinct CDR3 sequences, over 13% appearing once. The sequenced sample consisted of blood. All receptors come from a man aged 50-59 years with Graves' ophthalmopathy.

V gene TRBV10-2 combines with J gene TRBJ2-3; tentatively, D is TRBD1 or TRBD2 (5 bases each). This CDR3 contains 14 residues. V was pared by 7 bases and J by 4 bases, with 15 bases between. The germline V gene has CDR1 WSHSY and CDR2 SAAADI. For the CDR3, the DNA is TGCGCCAGCATGGGCAGGGAGTCCCCAGATACGCAGTATTTT. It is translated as CASMGRESPDTQYF.

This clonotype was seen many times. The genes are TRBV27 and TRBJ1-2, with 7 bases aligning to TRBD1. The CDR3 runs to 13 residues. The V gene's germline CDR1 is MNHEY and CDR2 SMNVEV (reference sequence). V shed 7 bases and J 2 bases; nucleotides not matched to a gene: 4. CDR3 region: CASTPGQNYGYTF. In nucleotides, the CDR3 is TGTGCCAGCACCCCGGGACAGAACTATGGCTACACCTTC.

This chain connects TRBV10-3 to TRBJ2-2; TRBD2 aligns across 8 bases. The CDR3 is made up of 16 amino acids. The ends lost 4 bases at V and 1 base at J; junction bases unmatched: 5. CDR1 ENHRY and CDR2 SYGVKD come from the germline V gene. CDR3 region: CAISGLAGQNTGELFF. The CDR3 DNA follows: TGTGCCATCAGTGGATTAGCGGGACAGAACACCGGGGAGCTGTTTTTT.

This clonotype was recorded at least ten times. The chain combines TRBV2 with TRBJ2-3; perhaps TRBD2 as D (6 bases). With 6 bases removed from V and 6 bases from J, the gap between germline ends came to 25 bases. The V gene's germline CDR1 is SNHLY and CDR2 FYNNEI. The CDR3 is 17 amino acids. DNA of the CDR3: TGTGCCAGCAGAGAAACCCGGGAGCATACGATGCCGGATACGCAGTATTTT. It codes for CASRETREHTMPDTQYF.

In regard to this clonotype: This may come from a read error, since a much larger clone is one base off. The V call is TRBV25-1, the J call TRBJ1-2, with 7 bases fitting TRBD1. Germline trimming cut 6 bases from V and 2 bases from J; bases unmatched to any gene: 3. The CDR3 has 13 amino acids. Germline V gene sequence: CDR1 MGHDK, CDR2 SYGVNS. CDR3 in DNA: TGTGCCAGCAGGAGGACAGGAAACTATGGCTACACCTTC. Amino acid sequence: CASRRTGNYGYTF.

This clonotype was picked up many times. The CDR3 reads CASSPQGRQETQYF. In DNA, the CDR3 is TGTGCCAGCTCACCACAGGGTCGACAAGAGACCCAGTACTTC. This rearrangement joins TRBV18 to TRBJ2-5; no firm D call. Trimming removed 1 base at V and 2 bases at J, with 8 bases between. The CDR3 is 14 amino acids. Germline loops: CDR1 KGHSH, CDR2 LQKENI.

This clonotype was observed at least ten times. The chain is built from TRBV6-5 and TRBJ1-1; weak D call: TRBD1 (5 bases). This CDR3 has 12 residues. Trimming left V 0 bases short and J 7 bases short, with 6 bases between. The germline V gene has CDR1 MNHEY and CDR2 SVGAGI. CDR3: CASSYSGLEAFF. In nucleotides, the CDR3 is TGTGCCAGCAGTTACTCGGGGCTTGAAGCTTTCTTT.

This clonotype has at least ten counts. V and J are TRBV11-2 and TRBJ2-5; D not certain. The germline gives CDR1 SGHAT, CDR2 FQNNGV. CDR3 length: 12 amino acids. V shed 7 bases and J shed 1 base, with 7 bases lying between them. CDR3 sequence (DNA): TGTGCCAGCACCCTTACCCAAGAGACCCAGTACTTC. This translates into CASTLTQETQYF.

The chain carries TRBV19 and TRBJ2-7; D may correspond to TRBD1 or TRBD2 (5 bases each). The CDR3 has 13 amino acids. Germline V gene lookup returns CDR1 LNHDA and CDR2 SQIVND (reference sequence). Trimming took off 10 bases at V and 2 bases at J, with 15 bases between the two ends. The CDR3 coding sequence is TGTGCCACTACACCGGGACCCACCTACGAGCAGTACTTC. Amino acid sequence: CATTPGPTYEQYF.

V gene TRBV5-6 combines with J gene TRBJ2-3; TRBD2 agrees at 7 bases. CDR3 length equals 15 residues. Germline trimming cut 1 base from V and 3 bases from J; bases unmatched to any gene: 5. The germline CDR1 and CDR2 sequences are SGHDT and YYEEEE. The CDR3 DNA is TGTGCCAGCAGCTTGTTTTTGGGGGGGACAGATACGCAGTATTTT. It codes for CASSLFLGGTDTQYF.

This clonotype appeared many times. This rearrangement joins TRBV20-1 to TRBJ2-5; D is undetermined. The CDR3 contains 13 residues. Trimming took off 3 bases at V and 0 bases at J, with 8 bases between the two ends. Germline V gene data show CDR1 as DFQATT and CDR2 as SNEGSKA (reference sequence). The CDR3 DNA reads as TGCAGTGCTAGGTGGCCGAACCAAGAGACCCAGTACTTC. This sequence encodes CSARWPNQETQYF.

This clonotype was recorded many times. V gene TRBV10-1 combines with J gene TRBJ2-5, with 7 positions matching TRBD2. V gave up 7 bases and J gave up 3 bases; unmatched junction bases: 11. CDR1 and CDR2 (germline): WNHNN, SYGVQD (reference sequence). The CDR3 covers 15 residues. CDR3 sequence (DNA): TGCGCCAGCAATGGGATAGCGGGCGGAAAAGAGACCCAGTACTTC. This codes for CASNGIAGGKETQYF.

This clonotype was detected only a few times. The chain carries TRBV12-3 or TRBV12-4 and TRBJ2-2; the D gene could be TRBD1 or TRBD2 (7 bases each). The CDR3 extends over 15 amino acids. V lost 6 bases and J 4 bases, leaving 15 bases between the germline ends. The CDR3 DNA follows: TGTGCCAGCAGGGGGGGGGCAGGGGGCACCGGGGAGCTGTTTTTT. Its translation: CASRGGAGGTGELFF.

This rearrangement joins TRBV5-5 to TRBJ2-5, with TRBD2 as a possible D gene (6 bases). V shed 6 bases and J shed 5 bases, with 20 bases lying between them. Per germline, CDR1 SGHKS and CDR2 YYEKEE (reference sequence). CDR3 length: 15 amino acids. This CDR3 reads CASNSRRGGAETQYF. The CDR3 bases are TGTGCCAGCAACTCCAGGCGGGGTGGGGCGGAGACCCAGTACTTC.

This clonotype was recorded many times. The CDR3 loop is CASSPGRDNSPLHF. In DNA form, the CDR3 reads TGTGCCAGCTCACCAGGGAGGGATAATTCACCCCTCCACTTT. This chain uses TRBV18 with TRBJ1-6, with D hard to call. The CDR3 is 14 amino acids. The V end lost 2 bases, the J end lost 5 bases, and 7 bases lay between the germline ends. Germline CDR1 is KGHSH and CDR2 is LQKENI.

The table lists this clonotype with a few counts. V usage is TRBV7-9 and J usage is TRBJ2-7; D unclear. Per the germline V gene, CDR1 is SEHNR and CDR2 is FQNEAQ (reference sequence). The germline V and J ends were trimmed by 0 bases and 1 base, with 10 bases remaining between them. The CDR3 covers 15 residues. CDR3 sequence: CASSLASPVSYEQYF. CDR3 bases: TGTGCCAGCAGCTTAGCAAGCCCTGTATCCTACGAGCAGTACTTC.

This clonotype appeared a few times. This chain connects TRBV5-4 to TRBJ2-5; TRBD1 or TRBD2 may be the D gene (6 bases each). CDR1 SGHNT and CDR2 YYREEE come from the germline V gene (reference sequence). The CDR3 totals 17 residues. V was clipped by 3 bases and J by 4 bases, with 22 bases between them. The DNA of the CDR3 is TGTGCCAGCAGCTCGCTGGGGGGCGGTGGGTATGGAGAGACCCAGTACTTC. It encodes CASSSLGGGGYGETQYF.

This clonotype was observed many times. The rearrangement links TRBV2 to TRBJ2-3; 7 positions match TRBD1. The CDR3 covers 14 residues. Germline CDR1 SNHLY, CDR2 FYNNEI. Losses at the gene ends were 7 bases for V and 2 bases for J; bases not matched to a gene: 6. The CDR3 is CASTLGQYTDTQYF. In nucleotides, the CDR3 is TGTGCCAGCACTTTGGGACAGTACACAGATACGCAGTATTTT.

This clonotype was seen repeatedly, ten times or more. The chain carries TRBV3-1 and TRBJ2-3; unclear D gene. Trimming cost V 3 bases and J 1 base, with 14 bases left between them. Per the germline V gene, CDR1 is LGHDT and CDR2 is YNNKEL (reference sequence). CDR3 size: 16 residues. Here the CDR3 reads CASSQSSSVRTDTQYF. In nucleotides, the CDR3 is TGTGCCAGCAGCCAGTCCTCTTCAGTACGCACAGATACGCAGTATTTT.

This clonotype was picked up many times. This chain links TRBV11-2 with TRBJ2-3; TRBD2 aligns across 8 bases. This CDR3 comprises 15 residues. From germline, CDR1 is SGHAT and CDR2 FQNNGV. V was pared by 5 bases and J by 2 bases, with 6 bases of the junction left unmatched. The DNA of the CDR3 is TGTGCCAGCAGCACCACTAGCGGCATCACAGATACGCAGTATTTT. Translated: CASSTTSGITDTQYF.

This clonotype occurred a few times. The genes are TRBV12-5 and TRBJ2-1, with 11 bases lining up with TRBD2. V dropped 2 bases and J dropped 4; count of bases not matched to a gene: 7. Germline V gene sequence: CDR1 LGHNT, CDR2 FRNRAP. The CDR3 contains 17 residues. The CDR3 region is CASGLIAGTSGYNEQFF. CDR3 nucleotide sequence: TGTGCTAGTGGTTTGATTGCGGGGACTAGCGGATACAATGAGCAGTTCTTC.

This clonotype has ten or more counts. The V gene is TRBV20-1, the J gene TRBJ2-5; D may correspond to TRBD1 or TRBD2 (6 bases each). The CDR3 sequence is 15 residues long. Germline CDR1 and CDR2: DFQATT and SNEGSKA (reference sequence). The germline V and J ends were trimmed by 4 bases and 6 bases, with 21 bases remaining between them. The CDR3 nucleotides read TGCAGTGCTACCGAGAGAGTTGGGGGCGGGAAGACCCAGTACTTC. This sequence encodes CSATERVGGGKTQYF.